One sample yielded the 12 T cell receptor beta chains listed below, sequenced in a study of blood T cells in healthy people across ages. It was with a sample-barcoded 5' primer and a J-beta primer mix that a second PCR of roughly 6 to 12 cycles was run. From the 5' RACE reads, TCRdb called clonotypes with MiXCR, one entry per CDR3 protein. The sample carries 650,000 or so distinct CDR3 sequences, about 50% recorded once. Sequenced input: blood. The source is a woman at least 80 years old in good health.

This chain connects TRBV10-3 to TRBJ2-2, with D possibly TRBD1 on 6 matching bases. Germline CDR1 ENHRY, CDR2 SYGVKD. With 9 bases removed from V and 0 bases from J, the gap between germline ends came to 17 bases. The CDR3 totals 16 residues. The CDR3, as DNA: TGTGCCATTCAAGGCTTGACAGGATCGAACACCGGGGAGCTGTTTTTT. Its protein product is CAIQGLTGSNTGELFF.

This rearrangement joins TRBV27 to TRBJ1-5; possible D gene TRBD1, 5 bases. CDR1 is MNHEY and CDR2 is SMNVEV in the germline V gene (reference sequence). The CDR3 is 16 residues long. Trimming took 3 bases from V and 2 from J, leaving 14 bases between them. The CDR3 is CASSFSGFRGNQPQHF. The CDR3 DNA reads as TGTGCCAGCAGTTTTTCAGGGTTTAGGGGCAATCAGCCCCAGCATTTT.

As concerns this clonotype: This sequence may be a read error, since a much larger clone differs from it by one base. The gene calls are TRBV3-1 and TRBJ2-4; no clear D gene. V gave up 2 bases and J gave up 15 bases, with 11 bases separating them. CDR1 and CDR2 (germline): LGHDT, YNNKEL (reference sequence). The CDR3 extends over 11 amino acids. CDR3 sequence: CASSQTEERYF. The CDR3 nucleotides read TGTGCCAGCAGCCAAACCGAAGAGCGGTACTTC. The full variable domain, its missing parts supplied by reference TRBV3-1 and TRBJ2-4, is DTAVSQTPKYLVTQMGNDKSIKCEQNLGHDTMYWYKQDSKKFLKIMFSYNNKELIINETVPNRFSPKSPDKAHLNLHINSLELGDSAVYFCASSQTEERYFGAGTRLSVL.

This clonotype appeared a few times. The chain combines TRBV7-8 with TRBJ2-1; 8 bases match TRBD1. The J call may be incorrect, as the DNA end agrees better with TRBJ2-7. The CDR3 is made up of 17 amino acids. CDR1 is SGHVS and CDR2 is FQNEAQ in the germline V gene. The CDR3 DNA sequence: TGTGCCAGCAGCTTAGCCCACAGGGGGACCTCCTACAATGAGCAGTACTTC. Translating it yields CASSLAHRGTSYNEQYF.

About this clonotype itself: This clone may be a read error of a much larger clone one base away. This chain links TRBV5-1 with TRBJ2-1; maybe TRBD2 (5 bases). Germline assignment: CDR1 SGHRS and CDR2 YFSETQ. The CDR3 loop spans 12 amino acids. CDR3 amino acids: CPSSAEGNEQFF. The CDR3 bases are TGCCCCAGCAGCGCTGAGGGCAATGAGCAGTTCTTC.

This clonotype was detected many times. This chain links TRBV27 with TRBJ2-1; D is unresolved. Germline lookup yields CDR1 MNHEY and CDR2 SMNVEV (reference sequence). This CDR3 spans 14 amino acids. Trimming took 5 bases from V and 2 from J, leaving 10 bases between them. CDR3 residues: CASSRYRAYNEQFF. In DNA form, the CDR3 reads TGTGCCAGCAGTCGGTACAGAGCCTACAATGAGCAGTTCTTC.

This clonotype was picked up many times. The V call is TRBV12-3 or TRBV12-4, the J call TRBJ2-1, with D perhaps given as TRBD1 or TRBD2 (6 bases each). This CDR3 comprises 12 residues. V was shortened by 3 bases and J by 12 bases, with 12 bases between the two germline ends. In DNA form, the CDR3 reads TGTGCCAGCAGTTTTGGGGGGCGGGCGCAGTTCTTC. Translation gives CASSFGGRAQFF.

The V call is TRBV18, the J call TRBJ1-1; D is ambiguous. The V gene lost 6 bases and the J gene lost 1 base, with 12 bases spanning the gap. The CDR3 is made up of 14 amino acids. The germline V gene encodes CDR1 KGHSH and CDR2 LQKENI. Written as DNA, the CDR3 is TGTGCCAGCTCTCCGACCTTGGGGAACACTGAAGCTTTCTTT. Its translation is CASSPTLGNTEAFF.

The gene calls are TRBV2 and TRBJ2-2; 10 bases are a match to TRBD2. This CDR3 is built from 15 residues. The germline CDR1 and CDR2 sequences are SNHLY and FYNNEI. After removal of 10 bases from V and 4 bases from J, the junction contained 9 bases not matched to a gene. The CDR3 region is CATRGLAEFTGELFF. The CDR3 DNA sequence: TGTGCCACCAGAGGACTAGCGGAGTTCACCGGGGAGCTGTTTTTT.

V usage is TRBV2 and J usage is TRBJ1-4, with TRBD1 matching over 8 bases. Unmatched junction bases numbered 8, after V lost 6 bases and J lost 8 bases. The CDR3 has 14 amino acids. Looked up from germline, CDR1 is SNHLY and CDR2 is FYNNEI. CDR3 amino acids: CASRLDRGGEKLFF. Written as DNA, the CDR3 is TGTGCCAGCAGGCTCGACAGGGGTGGCGAAAAACTGTTTTTT.

The chain couples TRBV20-1 to TRBJ2-1; possible D gene TRBD2, 7 bases. Germline CDR1 DFQATT, CDR2 SNEGSKA (reference sequence). The CDR3 extends over 16 amino acids. Trimming took off 3 bases at V and 5 bases at J, with 20 bases between the two ends. The CDR3 sequence is CSASRGSLAYNNEQFF. CDR3 DNA sequence: TGCAGTGCTAGTAGGGGGTCACTAGCGTACAACAATGAGCAGTTCTTC.

This chain joins TRBV29-1 and TRBJ2-1; D is unresolved. V shed 6 bases and J shed 4 bases, with 7 bases lying between them. This CDR3 has 11 residues. Germline V lookup: CDR1 SQVTM, CDR2 ANQGSEA. The CDR3 DNA follows: TGCAGCGTGAGGATGTACAATGAGCAGTTCTTC. This codes for CSVRMYNEQFF.